Shown below are 7 T cell receptor beta chains from a single sample sequenced in a study of prognosis after radiotherapy for stage I lung cancer. Multiplex PCR, run in two rounds, amplified TCR beta CDR3 from genomic DNA. Primers targeting each individual TRBV and TRBJ gene were applied in first-round PCR. TCRdb analysed the multiplex PCR reads with MiXCR anew, one entry per CDR3 protein. The sample carries 15,000 to 20,000 distinct CDR3 sequences, around a third recorded once. The source material was PBMCs, sampled before or after stereotactic body radiation therapy (not recorded which). The source is a donor aged 50 or older with non-small cell lung cancer.

This clonotype was seen repeatedly, ten times or more. The chain has TRBV9 and TRBJ2-3, with TRBD2 identical over 9 bases. Germline V gene lookup returns CDR1 SGDLS and CDR2 YYNGEE. This CDR3 contains 15 residues. V lost 2 bases, J lost 6 bases, and 7 bases stayed unmatched. CDR3 region: CASSVSAGGRDTQYF. The CDR3 nucleotides read TGTGCCAGCAGCGTCTCAGCGGGAGGCCGGGATACGCAGTATTTT. The complete variable domain, with remaining parts taken from reference TRBV9 and TRBJ2-3, reads DSGVTQTPKHLITATGQRVTLRCSPRSGDLSVYWYQQSLDQGLQFLIQYYNGEERAKGNILERFSAQQFPDLHSELNLSSLELGDSALYFCASSVSAGGRDTQYFGPGTRLTVL.

This clonotype is medium-sized (0.01 to 0.1%) by share. The chain couples TRBV6-1 to TRBJ2-7, with 8 nucleotides matching TRBD2. The germline CDR1 and CDR2 sequences are MNHNS and SASEGT. V lost 1 base to trimming and J lost 0 bases; unmatched junction nucleotides: 2. The CDR3 sequence is 15 residues long. Written as DNA, the CDR3 is TGTGCCAGCAGTGAAGAAACTAGCGGCTCCTACGAGCAGTACTTC. Translation: CASSEETSGSYEQYF.

There are many counts of this clonotype. The chain couples TRBV20-1 to TRBJ2-4, with D uncertain. CDR1 is DFQATT and CDR2 is SNEGSKA in the germline V gene (reference sequence). V lost 7 bases, J lost 9 bases, and 16 bases lay in between. This CDR3 spans 12 amino acids. The DNA of the CDR3 is TGCAGTGTCGGGCAGTCCGAGGTCATTCAGTACTTC. Translating it yields CSVGQSEVIQYF.

Ten or more counts support this clonotype. It may be a read error: a sequence one base away is much more abundant. The rearrangement uses TRBV6-1 and TRBJ1-2; D is undetermined. This CDR3 is 15 amino acids long. CDR1 MNHNS and CDR2 SASEGT come from the germline V gene. The V and J ends lost 4 bases and 4 bases respectively, with 16 bases between them. The CDR3 here is CASSATEPGGYGYTF. The DNA of the CDR3 is TGTGCCAGCAGTGCAACAGAGCCAGGCGGCTATGGCTACACCTTC.

In this sample, this clonotype turned up many times. The chain joins TRBV3-1 to TRBJ1-1; the match to TRBD1 covers 7 bases. The CDR3 totals 17 residues. The germline V gene encodes CDR1 LGHDT and CDR2 YNNKEL (reference sequence). Trimming removed 0 bases from V and 1 base from J; junction bases left unmatched: 8. The CDR3: CASSQDLWQGGNTEAFF. CDR3 sequence (DNA): TGTGCCAGCAGCCAAGATCTCTGGCAGGGGGGGAACACTGAAGCTTTCTTT.

As for this clonotype: One end of the junction is discordant with germline, which a read error may explain. This chain uses TRBV20-1 with TRBJ2-1; D not certain. The CDR3 is 13 residues long. The V gene's germline CDR1 is DFQATT and CDR2 SNEGSKA (reference sequence). Written as DNA, the CDR3 is TGCAGTGCTGCCGTCGATTCCTACAATGGGCAGTTCTTC. It translates to CSAAVDSYNGQFF.

Comment on this clonotype: The conserved closing phenylalanine or tryptophan is absent in this CDR3, likely reflecting a read error. This sequence joins TRBV20-1 and TRBJ2-1, with 9 bases lining up with TRBD1. Germline values: CDR1 DFQATT, CDR2 SNEGSKA (reference sequence). The CDR3 is 12 residues long. Here the CDR3 reads CSSRGQGNEQFL. CDR3 nucleotide sequence: TGCAGTTCTAGGGGACAGGGCAATGAGCAGTTCCTC.